The T cell receptor beta chain under discussion was sequenced for a study of blood T cell repertoires in COVID-19 (dated by TCRdb to 2019 to 2021). Concerning the study at large: Samples covering the acute and convalescent phases of COVID-19 were provided by collaborators in the United States, Italy and Spain. The material from the prospective study consisted of cDNA or gDNA derived from T cells, B-cell-depleted T cells, or PBMCs. Sample metadata almost always included a de-identified subject ID, COVID-19 status, age in years and sex. The repertoires were released in a freely available public database intended as a resource for research on the immune response to SARS-CoV-2. HLA class I and class II types, where available, came from metadata supplied by the sample provider rather than from assay-based typing. The dataset comprised deeply sampled blood TCRbeta repertoires from subjects exposed to, actively infected with, or recovered from COVID-19. The samples were drawn from the first 160 participants of the ongoing ImmuneRACE study and from 1,254 subjects provided by 6 global collaborators. The paper's findings and limits, for the study overall: How much clinical and demographic metadata was included differed by source and by participant, and the metadata was provided uncurated.

Whole blood was collected in K2EDTA tubes by collaborating institutions according to the institutions' own protocols. For TCRbeta analysis, collaborators shipped samples in one of three forms: frozen whole blood, isolated PBMCs, or DNA extracted from either of those sample types. This clone was counted a few times. Its antigen is not yet known. One base away there is no much larger clone; base qualities are not given. The immunoSEQ Assay, a bias-controlled multiplex PCR, was used to amplify TCRbeta CDR3 regions from genomic DNA. The source study handled its data this way. The number of nucleated cells in each sample was estimated from the amplification of reference gene primers within the assay. To quantify the absolute abundance of each unique TCRbeta CDR3 rearrangement, sequence reads were collapsed and filtered. For each sample, productive Simpson clonality was calculated as the square root of Simpson's diversity index across productive rearrangements. TCRdb took this table from immuneACCESS and kept in-frame rearrangements with V and J called. Such tables lack part of the clones; where checked against another copy, unresolved V genes explain under half of the gap, and the rest is unexplained. V, J and clone size derive from that table, while D and trimming were established from the DNA sequence. The sample table shows about 25,000 clones, and approximately 89% are seen once. Of the sample, 15% to 20% is held by the ten largest clones.

V and J lose 6 bases and 0 bases, and a span of 12 bases separates them. Via the germline V gene, CDR1 is SGHRS and CDR2 YFSETQ. The CDR3 runs 14 amino acids, cysteine and phenylalanine included. The entry retains the CDR3 DNA only, 42 bases that are in frame from base 1. The chain is assembled from TRBV5-1 and TRBJ1-1, with no confidently assigned D gene. The source is a human donor in a cohort sampled during active COVID-19. The specimen was peripheral blood. The DNA is TGCGCCAGCAAGGAGGGCAACATGAACACTGAAGCTTTCTTT. Its translation is CASKEGNMNTEAFF.